The 4 T cell receptor beta chains presented below share a single source sample, sequenced in a study of T cell repertoires in cytomegalovirus infection. TCRdb re-derived calls from the reads in MiXCR, one entry per CDR3 protein. Here the sample spans 110,000 to 150,000 distinct CDR3 sequences, under 8% being singletons. Sequencing was performed on PBMCs. The receptors here all came from a human donor in good health (CMV status not recorded). Some clones in this sample may be carry-over from other donors' samples.

This chain links TRBV7-3 with TRBJ2-1, with 9 bases identical to TRBD2. The CDR3 covers 12 residues. V lost 5 bases, J lost 7 bases, and 0 bases stayed unmatched. Germline values: CDR1 SGHTA, CDR2 FQGTGA. The CDR3 DNA reads TGTGCCAGCAGCACTAGCGGGAATGAGCAGTTCTTC. Translated: CASSTSGNEQFF. Full variable domain (remainder filled in from reference TRBV7-3 and TRBJ2-1): GAGVSQTPSNKVTEKGKYVELRCDPISGHTALYWYRQSLGQGPEFLIYFQGTGAADDSGLPNDRFFAVRPEGSVSTLKIQRTERGDSAVYLCASSTSGNEQFFGPGTRLTVL.

This clonotype was seen at least ten times. J is TRBJ2-3 and V is TRBV29-1, with D tentatively TRBD2 (6 bases). V lost 7 bases and J 1 base, leaving 18 bases between the germline ends. CDR1 and CDR2 (germline): SQVTM, ANQGSEA. The CDR3 is 15 amino acids. The CDR3 spells CSAAGTLRGTDTQYF. The CDR3 DNA reads TGCAGCGCCGCGGGGACTCTTCGAGGCACAGATACGCAGTATTTT.

Many counts were recorded for this clonotype. This chain uses TRBV7-2 with TRBJ1-6; 10 bases fit TRBD1. This CDR3 is 15 amino acids long. V gave up 0 bases and J gave up 8 bases; unmatched junction bases: 1. Germline CDR1 is SGHTA and CDR2 is FQGNSA. The CDR3 DNA follows: TGTGCCAGCAGCTTAGCCGGGACAGGGGATTCACCCCTCCACTTT. It specifies CASSLAGTGDSPLHF.

The table lists this clonotype with many counts. V gene TRBV5-1 combines with J gene TRBJ2-2; possibly TRBD2 for D (7 bases). Germline V gives CDR1 SGHRS, CDR2 YFSETQ. The CDR3 has 16 amino acids. V was pared by 8 bases and J by 4 bases, with 21 bases between. This CDR3 is CASSLRGGSATGELFF. As DNA, the CDR3 is TGCGCCAGTTCCCTAAGGGGGGGCTCAGCCACCGGGGAGCTGTTTTTT.